This T cell receptor (beta chain) was identified in a study of T-cell reconstitution after alpha-beta-depleted transplantation in children. Study results and limitations: Some patients' high day-60 TCRbeta diversity was traced to surviving recipient T cells and thymic progenitors.

Preparation of the TCRbeta library was carried out with unique molecular identifiers. TCRdb re-called the PCR reads through MiXCR, storing one row per CDR3 protein. The sample lists approximately 500,000 distinct CDR3 sequences, roughly 30% seen once, with about 35% in the top ten. This clonotype was seen a handful of times. Its cognate antigen is unknown. The J segment lost 3 bases and the V segment lost 7 bases, leaving 14 bases of the junction unmatched. CDR1 is MNHEY, CDR2 SVGAGI, per germline. The CDR3 spans 17 residues. This chain connects TRBV6-5 to TRBJ2-1; 8 bases agree with TRBD2. The receptor comes from a boy younger than two with Wiskott-Aldrich syndrome, due to receive a stem cell transplant. Sample: PBMCs, taken before TCRalphabeta/CD19-depleted stem cell transplant. The CDR3 region has the DNA TGTGCCAGCACCGCCGAGGGAGCGGGAGCGCACTACAATGAGCAGTTCTTC. Its translation: CASTAEGAGAHYNEQFF.